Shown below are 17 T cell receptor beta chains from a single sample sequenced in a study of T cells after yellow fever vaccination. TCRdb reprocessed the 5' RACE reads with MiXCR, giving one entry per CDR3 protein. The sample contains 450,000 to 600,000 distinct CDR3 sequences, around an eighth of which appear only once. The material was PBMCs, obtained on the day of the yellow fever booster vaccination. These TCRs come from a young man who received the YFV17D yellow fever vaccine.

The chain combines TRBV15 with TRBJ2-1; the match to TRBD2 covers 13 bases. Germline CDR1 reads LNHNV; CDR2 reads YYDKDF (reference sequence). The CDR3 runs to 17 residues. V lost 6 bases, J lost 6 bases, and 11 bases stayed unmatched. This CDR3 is CATRNALGLAGVNEQFF. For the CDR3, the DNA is TGTGCCACCAGAAATGCGCTCGGACTAGCGGGAGTCAATGAGCAGTTCTTC.

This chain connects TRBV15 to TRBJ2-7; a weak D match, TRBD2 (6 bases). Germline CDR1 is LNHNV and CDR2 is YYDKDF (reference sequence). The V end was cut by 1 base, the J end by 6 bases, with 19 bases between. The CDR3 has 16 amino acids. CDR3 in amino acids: CATSRVAGKVPLEQYF. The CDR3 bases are TGTGCCACCAGCAGAGTGGCGGGAAAGGTGCCCCTCGAGCAGTACTTC.

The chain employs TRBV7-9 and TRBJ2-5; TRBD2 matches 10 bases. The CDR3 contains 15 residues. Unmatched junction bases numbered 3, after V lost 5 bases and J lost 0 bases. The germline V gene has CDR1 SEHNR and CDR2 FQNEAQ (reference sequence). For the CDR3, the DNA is TGTGCCAGCAGCATCAGCGGGAGGGACCAAGAGACCCAGTACTTC. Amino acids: CASSISGRDQETQYF.

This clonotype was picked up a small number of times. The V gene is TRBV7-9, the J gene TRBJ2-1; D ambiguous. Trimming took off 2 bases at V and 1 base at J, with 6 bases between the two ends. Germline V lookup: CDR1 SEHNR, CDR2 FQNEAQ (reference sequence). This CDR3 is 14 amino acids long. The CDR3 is CASSLLDSYNEQFF. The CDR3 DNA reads TGTGCCAGCAGCTTACTAGATTCCTACAATGAGCAGTTCTTC. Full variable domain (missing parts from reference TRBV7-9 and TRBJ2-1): DTGVSQNPRHKITKRGQNVTFRCDPISEHNRLYWYRQTLGQGPEFLTYFQNEAQLEKSRLLSDRFSAERPKGSFSTLEIQRTEQGDSAMYLCASSLLDSYNEQFFGPGTRLTVL.

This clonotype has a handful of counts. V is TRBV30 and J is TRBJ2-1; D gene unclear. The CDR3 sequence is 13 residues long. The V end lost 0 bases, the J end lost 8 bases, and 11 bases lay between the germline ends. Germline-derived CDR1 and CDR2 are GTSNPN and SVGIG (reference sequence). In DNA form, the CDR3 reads TGTGCCTGGAGTGTAAGGATAGGAGATGAGCAGTTCTTC. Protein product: CAWSVRIGDEQFF.

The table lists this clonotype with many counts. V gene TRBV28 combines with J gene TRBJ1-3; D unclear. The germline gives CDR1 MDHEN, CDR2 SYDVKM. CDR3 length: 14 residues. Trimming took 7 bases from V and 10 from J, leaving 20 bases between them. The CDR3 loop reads CASTSGQYGRTIYF. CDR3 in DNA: TGTGCCAGCACCAGTGGTCAGTACGGGAGGACCATATATTTT.

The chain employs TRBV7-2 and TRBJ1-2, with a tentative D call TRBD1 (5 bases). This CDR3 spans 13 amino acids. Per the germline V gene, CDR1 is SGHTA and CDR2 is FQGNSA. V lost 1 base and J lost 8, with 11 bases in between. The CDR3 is CASSLVRDGGYTF. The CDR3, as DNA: TGTGCCAGCAGCTTAGTAAGGGACGGGGGCTACACCTTC. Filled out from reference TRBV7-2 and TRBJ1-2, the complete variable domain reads GAGVSQSPSNKVTEKGKDVELRCDPISGHTALYWYRQSLGQGLEFLIYFQGNSAPDKSGLPSDRFSAERTGGSVSTLTIQRTQQEDSAVYLCASSLVRDGGYTFGSGTRLTVV.

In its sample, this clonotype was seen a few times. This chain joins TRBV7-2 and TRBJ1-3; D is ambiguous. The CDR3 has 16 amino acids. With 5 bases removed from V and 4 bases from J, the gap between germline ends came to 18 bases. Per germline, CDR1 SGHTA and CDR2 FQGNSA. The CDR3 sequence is CASSPRVVAVGNTIYF. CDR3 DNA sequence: TGTGCCAGCAGCCCACGGGTTGTGGCGGTCGGAAACACCATATATTTT.

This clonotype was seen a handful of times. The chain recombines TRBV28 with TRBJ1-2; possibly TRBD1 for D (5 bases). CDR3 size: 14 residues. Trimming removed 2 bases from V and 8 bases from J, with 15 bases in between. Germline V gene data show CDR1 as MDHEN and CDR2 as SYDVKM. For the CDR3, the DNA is TGTGCCAGCAGTTTACCCGGGGCGGTCGACGGCTACACCTTC. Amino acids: CASSLPGAVDGYTF.

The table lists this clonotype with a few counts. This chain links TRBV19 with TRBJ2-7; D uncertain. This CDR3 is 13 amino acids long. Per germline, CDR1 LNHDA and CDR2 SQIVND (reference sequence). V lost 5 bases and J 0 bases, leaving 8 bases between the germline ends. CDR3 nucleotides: TGTGCCAGTAGTGCAACAGTCTCCTACGAGCAGTACTTC. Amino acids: CASSATVSYEQYF.

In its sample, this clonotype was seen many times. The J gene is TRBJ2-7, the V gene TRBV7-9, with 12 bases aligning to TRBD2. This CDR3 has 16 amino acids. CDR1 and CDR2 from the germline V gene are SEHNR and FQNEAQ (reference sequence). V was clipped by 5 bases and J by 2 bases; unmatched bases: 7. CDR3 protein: CASSRGLAGTPYEQYF. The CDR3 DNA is TGTGCCAGCAGCCGAGGACTAGCGGGGACCCCCTACGAGCAGTACTTC.

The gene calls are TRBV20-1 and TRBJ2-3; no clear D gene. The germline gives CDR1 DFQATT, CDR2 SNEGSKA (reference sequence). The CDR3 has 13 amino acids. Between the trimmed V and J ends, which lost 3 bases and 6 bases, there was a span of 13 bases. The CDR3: CSASQTARDTQYF. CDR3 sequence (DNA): TGCAGTGCTAGCCAGACTGCTCGCGATACGCAGTATTTT.

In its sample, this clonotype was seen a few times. CDR3 DNA: TGTGCCAGCAGCTTAGTTCGGAGTCGCGGGAAAGAGACCCAGTACTTC. It is translated as CASSLVRSRGKETQYF. The V call is TRBV7-2, the J call TRBJ2-5; perhaps TRBD2 as D (6 bases). With 1 base removed from V and 3 bases from J, the gap between germline ends came to 15 bases. CDR1 and CDR2 from the germline V gene are SGHTA and FQGNSA. The CDR3 extends over 16 amino acids.

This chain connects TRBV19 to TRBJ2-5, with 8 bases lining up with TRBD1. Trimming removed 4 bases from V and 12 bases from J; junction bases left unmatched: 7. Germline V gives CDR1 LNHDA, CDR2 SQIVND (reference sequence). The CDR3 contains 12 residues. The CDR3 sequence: CASSTSGGAEYF. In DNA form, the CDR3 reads TGTGCCAGTAGTACCTCAGGGGGCGCTGAGTACTTC. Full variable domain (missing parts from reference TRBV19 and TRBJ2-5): DGGITQSPKYLFRKEGQNVTLSCEQNLNHDAMYWYRQDPGQGLRLIYYSQIVNDFQKGDIAEGYSVSREKKESFPLTVTSAQKNPTAFYLCASSTSGGAEYFGPGTRLLVL.

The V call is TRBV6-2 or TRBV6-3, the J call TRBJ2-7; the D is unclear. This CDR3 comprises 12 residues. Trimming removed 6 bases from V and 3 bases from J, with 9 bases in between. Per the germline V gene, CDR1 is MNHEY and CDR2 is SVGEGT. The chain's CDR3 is CASRTTYYEQYF. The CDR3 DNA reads TGTGCCAGCAGGACCACATACTACGAGCAGTACTTC.

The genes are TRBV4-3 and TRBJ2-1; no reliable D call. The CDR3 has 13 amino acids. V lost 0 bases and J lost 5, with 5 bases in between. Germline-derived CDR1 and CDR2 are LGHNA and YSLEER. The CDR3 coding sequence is TGCGCCAGCAGCCAAGAACCCAACAATGAGCAGTTCTTC. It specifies CASSQEPNNEQFF.

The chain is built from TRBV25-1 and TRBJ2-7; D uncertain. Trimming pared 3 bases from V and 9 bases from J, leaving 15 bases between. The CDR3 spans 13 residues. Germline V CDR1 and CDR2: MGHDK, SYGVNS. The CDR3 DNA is TGTGCCAGCAGTGAGTCGTCGTCTACGGGGCAGTACTTC. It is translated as CASSESSSTGQYF.